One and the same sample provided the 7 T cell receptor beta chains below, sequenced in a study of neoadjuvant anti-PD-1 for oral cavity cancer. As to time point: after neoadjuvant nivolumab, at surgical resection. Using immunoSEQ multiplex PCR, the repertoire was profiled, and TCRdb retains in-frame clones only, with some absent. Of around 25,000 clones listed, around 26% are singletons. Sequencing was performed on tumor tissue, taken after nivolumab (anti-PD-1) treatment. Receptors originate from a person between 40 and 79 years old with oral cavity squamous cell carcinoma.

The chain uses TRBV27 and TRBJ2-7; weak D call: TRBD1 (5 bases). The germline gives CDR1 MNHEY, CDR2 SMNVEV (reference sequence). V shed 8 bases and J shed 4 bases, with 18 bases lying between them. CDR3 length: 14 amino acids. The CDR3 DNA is TGTGCCAGCGCTACGCTGGGGCTGGTTTACGAGCAGTACTTC. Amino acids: CASATLGLVYEQYF.

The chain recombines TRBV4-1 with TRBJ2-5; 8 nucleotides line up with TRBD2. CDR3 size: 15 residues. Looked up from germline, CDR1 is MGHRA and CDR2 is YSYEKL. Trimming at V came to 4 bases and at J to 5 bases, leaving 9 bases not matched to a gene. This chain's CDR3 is CASSLIGLAGETQYF. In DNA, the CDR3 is TGCGCCAGCAGCCTCATAGGACTAGCAGGGGAGACCCAGTACTTC.

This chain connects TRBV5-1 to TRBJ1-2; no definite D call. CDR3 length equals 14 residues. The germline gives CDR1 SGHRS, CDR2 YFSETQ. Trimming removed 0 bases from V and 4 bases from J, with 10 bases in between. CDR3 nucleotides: TGCGCCAGCAGCTTGGCCGTGGAACCCTATGGCTACACCTTC. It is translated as CASSLAVEPYGYTF.

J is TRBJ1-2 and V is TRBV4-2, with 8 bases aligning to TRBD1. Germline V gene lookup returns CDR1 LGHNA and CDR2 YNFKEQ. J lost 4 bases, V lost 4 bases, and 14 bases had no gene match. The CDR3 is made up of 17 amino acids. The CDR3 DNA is TGTGCCAGCAGCCCACAAAAGAACTCAGGGGGCACCTATGGCTACACCTTC. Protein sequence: CASSPQKNSGGTYGYTF.

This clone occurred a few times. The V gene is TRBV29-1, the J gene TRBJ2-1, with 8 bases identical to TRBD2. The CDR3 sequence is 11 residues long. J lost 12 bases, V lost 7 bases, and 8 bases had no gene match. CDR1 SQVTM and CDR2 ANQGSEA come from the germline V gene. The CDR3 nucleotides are TGCAGCGCGCCCCTAGCGGGCGGGCAGTTCTTC. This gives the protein CSAPLAGGQFF.

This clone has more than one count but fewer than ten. CDR3 sequence reads: CASSLVRRGTEAFF. The DNA of the CDR3 is TGTGCCAGCAGCTTAGTCCGGAGGGGTACTGAAGCTTTCTTT. The chain joins TRBV7-8 to TRBJ1-1, with D tentatively TRBD1 (5 bases). Germline lookup yields CDR1 SGHVS and CDR2 FQNEAQ. Trimming stripped 1 base from V and 5 bases from J, with 11 bases between. This CDR3 has 14 amino acids.

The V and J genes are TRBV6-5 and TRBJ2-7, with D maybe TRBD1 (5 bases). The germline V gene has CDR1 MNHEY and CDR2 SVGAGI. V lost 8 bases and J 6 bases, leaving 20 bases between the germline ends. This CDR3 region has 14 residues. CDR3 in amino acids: CASGVQGVGREQYF. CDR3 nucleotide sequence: TGTGCCAGCGGGGTTCAGGGCGTGGGTCGCGAGCAGTACTTC.